Listed below are T cell receptor beta chains from one sample, sequenced in a study of vaccination and CD4 T cells after COVID-19. These receptors are not linked to any known antigen. TCRdb re-derived calls from the PCR reads in MiXCR, one entry per CDR3 protein. The sample lists approximately 6,400 distinct CDR3 sequences, over 70% occurring once. Sequenced input: CD4+ T cells from blood, cultured in vitro. The receptors stem from a human donor who had recovered from COVID-19. Both conserved end residues are part of each CDR3. The D gene is left open where the match is weak. Rows give clone size only sometimes, using once, few, many, or a class for an expanded clone.

v_gene: TRBV11-2; d_gene: .; abundance: .; j_gene: TRBJ2-3; CDR3nt: TGTGCCAGCAGCTTAGTCGCGAATTCCCCTCGGGGACAGTATTTT; CDR3aa: CASSLVANSPRGQYF
v_gene: TRBV24-1; d_gene: TRBD1; abundance: once; j_gene: TRBJ1-1; CDR3nt: TGTGCCACCAGGGGTTCGGACAGGGGCGCAGCTTTCTTT; CDR3aa: CATRGSDRGAAFF
v_gene: TRBV6-5; d_gene: TRBD2; abundance: .; j_gene: TRBJ2-3; CDR3nt: TGTGCCAGCAGTTACCGTCTAGGCACTAGCGGGATCACAGATACGCAGTATTTT; CDR3aa: CASSYRLGTSGITDTQYF
v_gene: TRBV20-1; d_gene: .; abundance: .; j_gene: TRBJ2-1; CDR3nt: TGCAGTGCTATCCCCCCGGCCAGGGTCAATGAGCAGTTCTTC; CDR3aa: CSAIPPARVNEQFF
v_gene: TRBV20-1; d_gene: TRBD1; abundance: .; j_gene: TRBJ1-6; CDR3nt: TGCAGTGCCAATCCGGGTCGGGACAGGACAAATAATTCACCCCTCCACTTT; CDR3aa: CSANPGRDRTNNSPLHF
v_gene: TRBV6-2/TRBV6-3; d_gene: .; abundance: .; j_gene: TRBJ2-3; CDR3nt: TGTGCCAGCAGTTACGGGGGGGCCACAGATACGCAGTATTTT; CDR3aa: CASSYGGATDTQYF
v_gene: TRBV27; d_gene: .; abundance: .; j_gene: TRBJ1-5; CDR3nt: TGTGCCAGCAGTATGAGGGAGGGTCAGCCCCAGCATTTT; CDR3aa: CASSMREGQPQHF
v_gene: TRBV19; d_gene: TRBD1; abundance: .; j_gene: TRBJ1-5; CDR3nt: TGTGCCAGTAGTAGGGGACAGGGGAATCAGCCCCAGCATTTT; CDR3aa: CASSRGQGNQPQHF
v_gene: TRBV19; d_gene: TRBD2; abundance: .; j_gene: TRBJ2-2; CDR3nt: TGTGCCAGTAGTATGACTAGCGTAGGCACCGGGGAGCTGTTTTTT; CDR3aa: CASSMTSVGTGELFF
v_gene: TRBV27; d_gene: TRBD1; abundance: .; j_gene: TRBJ1-5; CDR3nt: TGTGCCAGCAGTACGGGACAGGGATGGAGTCAGCCCCAGCATTTT; CDR3aa: CASSTGQGWSQPQHF
v_gene: TRBV21-1; d_gene: .; abundance: .; j_gene: TRBJ2-5; CDR3nt: TGTGCCACCCGAGTTTCGGACAGGGGGTTAGGAGGGACCCAGTACTTC; CDR3aa: CATRVSDRGLGGTQYF
v_gene: TRBV12-3/TRBV12-4; d_gene: TRBD2; abundance: large; j_gene: TRBJ2-1; CDR3nt: TGTGCCAGCACCCTACTAGCGGGCGACTACAATGAGCAGTTCTTC; CDR3aa: CASTLLAGDYNEQFF
v_gene: TRBV18; d_gene: TRBD1; abundance: .; j_gene: TRBJ1-5; CDR3nt: TGTGCCAGCTCATGGACAGGGACTAGGGATCAGCCCCAGCATTTT; CDR3aa: CASSWTGTRDQPQHF
v_gene: TRBV5-1; d_gene: TRBD1; abundance: .; j_gene: TRBJ2-7; CDR3nt: TGCGCCAGCAGCTTGGGTACCGGGACAGGGGGCGTTAAATCCTACGAGCAGTACTTC; CDR3aa: CASSLGTGTGGVKSYEQYF
v_gene: TRBV20-1; d_gene: .; abundance: .; j_gene: TRBJ1-3; CDR3nt: TGCAGTGCTCCTGTAGGCGGGGGTAGCTCTGGAAACACCATATATTTT; CDR3aa: CSAPVGGGSSGNTIYF
v_gene: TRBV6-1; d_gene: TRBD1; abundance: .; j_gene: TRBJ1-2; CDR3nt: TGTGCCAGCAAGCCGGGACAGGACTATGGCTACACCTTC; CDR3aa: CASKPGQDYGYTF
v_gene: TRBV6-2/TRBV6-3; d_gene: .; abundance: medium-sized; j_gene: TRBJ1-6; CDR3nt: TGTGCCAGCAGTTTCGGGGGCTCACCCCTCCACTTT; CDR3aa: CASSFGGSPLHF
v_gene: TRBV5-1; d_gene: TRBD1; abundance: .; j_gene: TRBJ2-7; CDR3nt: TGCGCCAGCGGGACAGACAACTACGAGCAGTACTTC; CDR3aa: CASGTDNYEQYF
v_gene: TRBV24-1; d_gene: .; abundance: .; j_gene: TRBJ1-5; CDR3nt: TGTGCCACCTTCTTCGAGATGATACCGACAGATCATAGCAATCAGCCCCAGCATTTT; CDR3aa: CATFFEMIPTDHSNQPQHF
v_gene: TRBV19; d_gene: TRBD1; abundance: few; j_gene: TRBJ1-2; CDR3nt: TGTGCCAGTAGTATTCGCGGACAGGGGGCGCGAGGCTACACCTTC; CDR3aa: CASSIRGQGARGYTF
v_gene: TRBV7-2; d_gene: .; abundance: .; j_gene: TRBJ2-7; CDR3nt: TGTGCCAGCAGCTTAGGTTGGCTAGTGGGCGTGCGGATCTACGAGCAGTACTTC; CDR3aa: CASSLGWLVGVRIYEQYF
v_gene: TRBV6-5; d_gene: .; abundance: .; j_gene: TRBJ1-5; CDR3nt: TGTGCCAGCAGTTACTCAGAGACTCAGCCCCAGCATTTT; CDR3aa: CASSYSETQPQHF
v_gene: TRBV27; d_gene: .; abundance: .; j_gene: TRBJ1-5; CDR3nt: TGTGCCAGCAGACCCTACCCGGAGGAGTTCCAGCCCCAGCATTTT; CDR3aa: CASRPYPEEFQPQHF
v_gene: TRBV2; d_gene: TRBD1; abundance: .; j_gene: TRBJ1-3; CDR3nt: TGTGCCAGCAGACCCGGGACAGGTTTCGGTGGAAACACCATATATTTT; CDR3aa: CASRPGTGFGGNTIYF
v_gene: TRBV7-8; d_gene: .; abundance: medium-sized; j_gene: TRBJ1-5; CDR3nt: TGTGCCAGCAGCTTGAGGGAGGGCAATCAGCCCCAGCATTTT; CDR3aa: CASSLREGNQPQHF
v_gene: TRBV6-1; d_gene: .; abundance: .; j_gene: TRBJ1-2; CDR3nt: TGTGCCAGCAGCGATATAGGAGATGGCTACACCTTC; CDR3aa: CASSDIGDGYTF
v_gene: TRBV10-3; d_gene: TRBD1; abundance: large; j_gene: TRBJ2-5; CDR3nt: TGTGCCATCAGCGAAGGACAGGGAGAGACCCAGTACTTC; CDR3aa: CAISEGQGETQYF
v_gene: TRBV5-4; d_gene: TRBD1; abundance: .; j_gene: TRBJ1-1; CDR3nt: TGTGCCAGCAGCTTCAGAACAGGGGGTGAAGCTTTCTTT; CDR3aa: CASSFRTGGEAFF
v_gene: TRBV20-1; d_gene: .; abundance: .; j_gene: TRBJ2-7; CDR3nt: TGCAGTGCAGTACCGGGACACAAACAGGGTTACGAGCAGTACTTC; CDR3aa: CSAVPGHKQGYEQYF
v_gene: TRBV20-1; d_gene: TRBD2; abundance: .; j_gene: TRBJ2-1; CDR3nt: TGCAGTGCCCACTTAGCGGGGGGTCCGTCGCGGGAGCAGTTCTTC; CDR3aa: CSAHLAGGPSREQFF
v_gene: TRBV27; d_gene: TRBD1; abundance: .; j_gene: TRBJ2-5; CDR3nt: TGTGCCAGCAGTTTGAAGGGGGGCAGGGGGCAAGGGGAGACCCAGTACTTC; CDR3aa: CASSLKGGRGQGETQYF
v_gene: TRBV6-1; d_gene: .; abundance: few; j_gene: TRBJ1-2; CDR3nt: TGTGCCAGCAGTGAATCCCGGACGAGAGGAGCCTATGATGGCTACACCTTC; CDR3aa: CASSESRTRGAYDGYTF
v_gene: TRBV27; d_gene: .; abundance: once; j_gene: TRBJ2-6; CDR3nt: TGTGCCAGCAGTTTACAGTCCTCTGGGGCCAACGTCCTGACTTTC; CDR3aa: CASSLQSSGANVLTF
v_gene: TRBV24-1; d_gene: TRBD1; abundance: .; j_gene: TRBJ1-2; CDR3nt: TGTGCCACCAGCGACGGGTGGACAGGGGGATTCTATGGCTACACCTTC; CDR3aa: CATSDGWTGGFYGYTF
v_gene: TRBV6-1; d_gene: TRBD2; abundance: once; j_gene: TRBJ2-3; CDR3nt: TGTGCCAGCAGTGAAGCTTATAGCGGGAGGGCCACAGATACGCAGTATTTT; CDR3aa: CASSEAYSGRATDTQYF
v_gene: TRBV10-3; d_gene: .; abundance: once; j_gene: TRBJ2-7; CDR3nt: TGTGCCATCAGTGAGCGGTCTAGCTCCTACGAGCAGTACTTC; CDR3aa: CAISERSSSYEQYF
v_gene: TRBV27; d_gene: TRBD1; abundance: medium-sized; j_gene: TRBJ2-7; CDR3nt: TGTGCCAGCAGTTTAAATCGGGACAGCTACGAGCAGTACTTC; CDR3aa: CASSLNRDSYEQYF
v_gene: TRBV20-1; d_gene: TRBD1; abundance: .; j_gene: TRBJ1-2; CDR3nt: TGCAGCAAAGGGACAGGGAATATTGCGAACTATGGCTACACCTTC; CDR3aa: CSKGTGNIANYGYTF
v_gene: TRBV11-2; d_gene: .; abundance: .; j_gene: TRBJ1-2; CDR3nt: TGTGCCAGCAGCCCTAGAGTGGAAGCCTATGGCTACACCTTC; CDR3aa: CASSPRVEAYGYTF
v_gene: TRBV27; d_gene: .; abundance: .; j_gene: TRBJ2-3; CDR3nt: TGTGCCAGCAGTTTGCGGGGCCCAATGGATACGCAGTATTTT; CDR3aa: CASSLRGPMDTQYF
v_gene: TRBV28; d_gene: .; abundance: .; j_gene: TRBJ2-1; CDR3nt: TGTGCCAGCGGAACATCCTACCGGTACAATGAGCAGTTCTTC; CDR3aa: CASGTSYRYNEQFF
v_gene: TRBV5-1; d_gene: TRBD1; abundance: .; j_gene: TRBJ2-5; CDR3nt: TGCGCCAGCAGGACAGGGGTGCAAGAGACCCAGTACTTC; CDR3aa: CASRTGVQETQYF